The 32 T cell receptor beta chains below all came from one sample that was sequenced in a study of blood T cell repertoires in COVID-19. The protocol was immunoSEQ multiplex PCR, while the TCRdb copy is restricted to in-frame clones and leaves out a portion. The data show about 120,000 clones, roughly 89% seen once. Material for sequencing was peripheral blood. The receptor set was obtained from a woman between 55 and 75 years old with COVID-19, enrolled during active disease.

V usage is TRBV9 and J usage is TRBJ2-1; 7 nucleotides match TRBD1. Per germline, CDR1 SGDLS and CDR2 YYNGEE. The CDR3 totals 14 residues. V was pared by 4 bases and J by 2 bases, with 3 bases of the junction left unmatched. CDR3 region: CASSPTGPYNEQFF. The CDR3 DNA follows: TGTGCCAGCAGCCCGACAGGGCCCTACAATGAGCAGTTCTTC.

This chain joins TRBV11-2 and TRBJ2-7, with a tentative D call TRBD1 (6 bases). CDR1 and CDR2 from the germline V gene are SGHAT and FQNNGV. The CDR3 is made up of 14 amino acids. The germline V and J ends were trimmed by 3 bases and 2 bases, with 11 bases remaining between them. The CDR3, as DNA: TGTGCCAGCAGCTTTAACCGGGACACCTACGAGCAGTACTTC. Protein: CASSFNRDTYEQYF. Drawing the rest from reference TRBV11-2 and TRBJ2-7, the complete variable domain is EAGVAQSPRYKIIEKRQSVAFWCNPISGHATLYWYQQILGQGPKLLIQFQNNGVVDDSQLPKDRFSAERLKGVDSTLKIQPAKLEDSAVYLCASSFNRDTYEQYFGPGTRLTVT.

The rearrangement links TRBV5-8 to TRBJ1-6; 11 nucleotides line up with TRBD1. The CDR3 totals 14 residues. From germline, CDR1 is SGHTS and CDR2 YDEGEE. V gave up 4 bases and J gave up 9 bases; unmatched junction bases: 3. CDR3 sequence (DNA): TGTGCCAGCAGCGGGGGACAGGGGGGTTCACCCCTCCACTTT. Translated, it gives CASSGGQGGSPLHF.

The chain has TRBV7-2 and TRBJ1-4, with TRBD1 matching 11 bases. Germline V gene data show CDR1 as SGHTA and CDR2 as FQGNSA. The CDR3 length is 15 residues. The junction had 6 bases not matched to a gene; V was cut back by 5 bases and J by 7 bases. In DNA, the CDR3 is TGTGCCAGCAGCGCCAGGACAGGGGGCGTTGAAAAACTGTTTTTT. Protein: CASSARTGGVEKLFF.

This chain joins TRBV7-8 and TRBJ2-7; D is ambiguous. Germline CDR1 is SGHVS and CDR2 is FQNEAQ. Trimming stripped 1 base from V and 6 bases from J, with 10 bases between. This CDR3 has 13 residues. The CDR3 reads CASSLEFSGEQYF. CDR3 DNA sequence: TGTGCCAGCAGCTTAGAGTTTAGTGGCGAGCAGTACTTC. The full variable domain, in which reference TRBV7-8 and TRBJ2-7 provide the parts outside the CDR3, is GAGVSQSPRYKVAKRGQDVALRCDPISGHVSLFWYQQALGQGPEFLTYFQNEAQLDKSGLPSDRFFAERPEGSVSTLKIQRTQQEDSAVYLCASSLEFSGEQYFGPGTRLTVT.

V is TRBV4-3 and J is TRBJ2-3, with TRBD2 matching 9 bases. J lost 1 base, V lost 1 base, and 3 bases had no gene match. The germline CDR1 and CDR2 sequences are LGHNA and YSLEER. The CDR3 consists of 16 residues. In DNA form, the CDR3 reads TGCGCCAGCAGCCAAGGGGCTAGCGGGGGCACAGATACGCAGTATTTT. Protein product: CASSQGASGGTDTQYF.

The CDR3, as DNA: TGTGCCAGTAGTATATATGGAGGGCGCAACACCGGGGAGCTGTTTTTT. Its protein product is CASSIYGGRNTGELFF. The chain carries TRBV19 and TRBJ2-2; possible D gene TRBD2, 6 bases. The V gene's germline CDR1 is LNHDA and CDR2 SQIVND (reference sequence). CDR3 size: 16 residues. Trimming shortened V by 2 bases and J by 2 bases, and 12 bases separated the two germline ends. Together with reference TRBV19 and TRBJ2-2, the CDR3 gives the full variable domain: DGGITQSPKYLFRKEGQNVTLSCEQNLNHDAMYWYRQDPGQGLRLIYYSQIVNDFQKGDIAEGYSVSREKKESFPLTVTSAQKNPTAFYLCASSIYGGRNTGELFFGEGSRLTVL.

Here the CDR3 reads CASSLPRGPLHF. CDR3 bases: TGTGCCAGCTCACTTCCTCGGGGACCCCTCCACTTT. The V call is TRBV18, the J call TRBJ1-6; D is ambiguous. From germline, CDR1 is KGHSH and CDR2 LQKENI. Trimming removed 4 bases from V and 12 bases from J, with 10 bases in between. The CDR3 runs to 12 residues.

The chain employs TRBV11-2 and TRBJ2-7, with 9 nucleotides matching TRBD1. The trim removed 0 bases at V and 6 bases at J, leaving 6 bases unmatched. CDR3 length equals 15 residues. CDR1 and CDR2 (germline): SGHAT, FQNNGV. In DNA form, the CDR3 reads TGTGCCAGCAGCTTAGAGGTGACAGGGGGACTCGAGCAGTACTTC. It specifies CASSLEVTGGLEQYF.

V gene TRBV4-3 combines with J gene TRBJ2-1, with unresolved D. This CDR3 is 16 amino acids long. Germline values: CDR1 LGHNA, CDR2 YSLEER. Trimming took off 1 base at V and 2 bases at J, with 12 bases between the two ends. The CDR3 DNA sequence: TGCGCCAGCAGCCAAGTTAGATCTGACACCTACAATGAGCAGTTCTTC. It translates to CASSQVRSDTYNEQFF.

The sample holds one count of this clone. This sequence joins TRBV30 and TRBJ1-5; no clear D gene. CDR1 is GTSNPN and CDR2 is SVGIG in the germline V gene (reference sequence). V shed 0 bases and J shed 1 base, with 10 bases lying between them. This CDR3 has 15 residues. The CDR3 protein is CAWSVGLLSNQPQHF. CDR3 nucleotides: TGTGCCTGGAGTGTAGGACTCCTGAGCAATCAGCCCCAGCATTTT.

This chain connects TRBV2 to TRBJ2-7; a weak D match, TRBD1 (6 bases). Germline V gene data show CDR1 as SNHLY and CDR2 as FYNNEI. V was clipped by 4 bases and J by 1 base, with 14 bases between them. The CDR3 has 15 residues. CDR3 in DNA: TGTGCCAGCAGTGGTTTGGGGGCGAGTTCCTACGAGCAGTACTTC. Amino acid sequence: CASSGLGASSYEQYF. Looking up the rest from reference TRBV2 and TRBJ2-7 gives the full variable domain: EPEVTQTPSHQVTQMGQEVILRCVPISNHLYFYWYRQILGQKVEFLVSFYNNEISEKSEIFDDQFSVERPDGSNFTLKIRSTKLEDSAMYFCASSGLGASSYEQYFGPGTRLTVT.

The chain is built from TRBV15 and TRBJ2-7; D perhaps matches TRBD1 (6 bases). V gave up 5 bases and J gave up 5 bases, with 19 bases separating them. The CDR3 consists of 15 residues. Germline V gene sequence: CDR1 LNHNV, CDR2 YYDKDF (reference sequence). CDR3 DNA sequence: TGTGCCACCAGCGCCAGTTTAACAGGGAACAACGAGCAGTACTTC. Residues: CATSASLTGNNEQYF.

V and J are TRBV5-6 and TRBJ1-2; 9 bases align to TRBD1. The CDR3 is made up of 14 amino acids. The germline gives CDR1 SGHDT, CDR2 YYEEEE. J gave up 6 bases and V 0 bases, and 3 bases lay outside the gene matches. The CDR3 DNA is TGTGCCAGCAGCTTGGGACAGGGGGTTCATGGCTACACCTTC. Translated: CASSLGQGVHGYTF.

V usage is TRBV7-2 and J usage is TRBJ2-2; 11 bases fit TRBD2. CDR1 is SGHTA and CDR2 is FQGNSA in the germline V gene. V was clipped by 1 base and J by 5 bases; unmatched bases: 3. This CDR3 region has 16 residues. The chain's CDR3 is CASSLGLAGYTGELFF. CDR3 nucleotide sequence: TGTGCCAGCAGCTTAGGACTAGCGGGGTATACCGGGGAGCTGTTTTTT.

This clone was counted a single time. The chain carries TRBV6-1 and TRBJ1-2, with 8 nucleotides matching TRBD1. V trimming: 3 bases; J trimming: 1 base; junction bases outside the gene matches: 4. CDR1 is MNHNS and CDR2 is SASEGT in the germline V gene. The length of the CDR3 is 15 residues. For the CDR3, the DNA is TGTGCCAGCAGTGACGGACAGGGACTTAACTATGGCTACACCTTC. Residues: CASSDGQGLNYGYTF.

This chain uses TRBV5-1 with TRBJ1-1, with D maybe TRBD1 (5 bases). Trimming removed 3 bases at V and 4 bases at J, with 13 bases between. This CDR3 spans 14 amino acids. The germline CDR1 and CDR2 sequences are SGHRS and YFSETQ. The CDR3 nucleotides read TGCGCCAGCAGCTACCCCTCCGGGGGCACTGAAGCTTTCTTT. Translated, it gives CASSYPSGGTEAFF.

The CDR3 DNA reads TGTGCCAGCAGCTTAGTCGGGGGACTAGCGGGGTCAGATACGCAGTATTTT. Translated, it gives CASSLVGGLAGSDTQYF. The V call is TRBV11-2, the J call TRBJ2-3; 13 bases match TRBD2. Germline-derived CDR1 and CDR2 are SGHAT and FQNNGV. Losses at the gene ends were 1 base for V and 4 bases for J; bases not matched to a gene: 5. The CDR3 runs to 17 residues.

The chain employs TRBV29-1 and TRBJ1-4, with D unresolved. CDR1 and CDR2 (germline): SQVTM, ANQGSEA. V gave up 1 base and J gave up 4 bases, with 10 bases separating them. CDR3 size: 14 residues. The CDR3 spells CSVEGSGNNEKLFF. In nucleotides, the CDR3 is TGCAGCGTTGAAGGGTCCGGGAATAATGAAAAACTGTTTTTT.

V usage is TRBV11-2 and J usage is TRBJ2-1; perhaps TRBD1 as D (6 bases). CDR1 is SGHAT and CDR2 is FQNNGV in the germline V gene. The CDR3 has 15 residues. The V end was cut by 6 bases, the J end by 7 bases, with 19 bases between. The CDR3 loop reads CASRKRGQAQNEQFF. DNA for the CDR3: TGTGCCAGCAGGAAGAGGGGACAAGCGCAGAATGAGCAGTTCTTC. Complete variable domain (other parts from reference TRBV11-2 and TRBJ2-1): EAGVAQSPRYKIIEKRQSVAFWCNPISGHATLYWYQQILGQGPKLLIQFQNNGVVDDSQLPKDRFSAERLKGVDSTLKIQPAKLEDSAVYLCASRKRGQAQNEQFFGPGTRLTVL.

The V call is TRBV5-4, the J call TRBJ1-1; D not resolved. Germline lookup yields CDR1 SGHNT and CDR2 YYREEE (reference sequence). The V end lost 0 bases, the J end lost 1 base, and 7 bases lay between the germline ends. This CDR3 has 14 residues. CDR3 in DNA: TGTGCCAGCAGCTTGGCCGGAGGGAACACTGAAGCTTTCTTT. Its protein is CASSLAGGNTEAFF.

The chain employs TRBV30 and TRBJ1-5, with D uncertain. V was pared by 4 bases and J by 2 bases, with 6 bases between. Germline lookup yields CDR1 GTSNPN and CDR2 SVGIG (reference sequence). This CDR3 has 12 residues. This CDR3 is CAWNEGNQPQHF. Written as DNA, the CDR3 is TGTGCCTGGAACGAGGGCAATCAGCCCCAGCATTTT.

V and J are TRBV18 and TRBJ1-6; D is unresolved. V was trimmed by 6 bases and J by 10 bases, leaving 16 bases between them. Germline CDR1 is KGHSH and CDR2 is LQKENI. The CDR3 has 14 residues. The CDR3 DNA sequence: TGTGCCAGCTCGCCGGACGGGGTCCGATCACCCCTCCACTTT. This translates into CASSPDGVRSPLHF.

In DNA, the CDR3 is TGTGCCAGCAGCTTCGGGAGCCAAGAGACCCAGTACTTC. This codes for CASSFGSQETQYF. V and J are TRBV11-3 and TRBJ2-5, with D possibly TRBD2 on 6 matching bases. The germline gives CDR1 SGHNT, CDR2 YENEEA. Trimming left V 3 bases short and J 1 base short, with 6 bases between. CDR3 length: 13 residues.

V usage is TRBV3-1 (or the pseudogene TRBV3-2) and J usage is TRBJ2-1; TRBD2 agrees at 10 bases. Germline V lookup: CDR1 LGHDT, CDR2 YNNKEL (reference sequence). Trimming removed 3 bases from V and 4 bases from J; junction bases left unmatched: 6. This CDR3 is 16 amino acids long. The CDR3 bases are TGTGCCAGCAGCCATTTTAGCGGGGGGTTTTACAATGAGCAGTTCTTC. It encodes CASSHFSGGFYNEQFF.

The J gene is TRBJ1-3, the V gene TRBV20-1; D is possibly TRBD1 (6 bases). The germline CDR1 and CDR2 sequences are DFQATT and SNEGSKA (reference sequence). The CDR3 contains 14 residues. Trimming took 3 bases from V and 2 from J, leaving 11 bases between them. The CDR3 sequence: CSASARGAGNTIYF. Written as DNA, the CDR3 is TGCAGTGCTAGTGCCAGGGGCGCTGGAAACACCATATATTTT.

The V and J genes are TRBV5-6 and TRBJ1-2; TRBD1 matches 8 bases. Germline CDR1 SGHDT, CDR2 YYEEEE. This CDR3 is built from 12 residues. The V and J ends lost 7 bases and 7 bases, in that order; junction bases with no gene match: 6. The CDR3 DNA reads TGTGCCAGCCGGACAGGGAGTAGTGGCTACACCTTC. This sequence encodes CASRTGSSGYTF.

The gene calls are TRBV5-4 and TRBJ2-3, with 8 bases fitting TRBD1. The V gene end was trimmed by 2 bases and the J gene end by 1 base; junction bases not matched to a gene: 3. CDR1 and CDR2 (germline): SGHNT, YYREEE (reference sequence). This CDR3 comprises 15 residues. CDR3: CASSFPTGGTDTQYF. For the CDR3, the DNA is TGTGCCAGCAGCTTCCCGACAGGGGGCACAGATACGCAGTATTTT.

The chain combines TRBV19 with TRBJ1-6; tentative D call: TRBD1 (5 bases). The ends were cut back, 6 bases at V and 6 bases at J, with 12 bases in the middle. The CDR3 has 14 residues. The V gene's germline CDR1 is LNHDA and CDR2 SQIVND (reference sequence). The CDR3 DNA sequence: TGTGCCAGTAGAATCCAGGGCCTTAATTCACCCCTCCACTTT. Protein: CASRIQGLNSPLHF.

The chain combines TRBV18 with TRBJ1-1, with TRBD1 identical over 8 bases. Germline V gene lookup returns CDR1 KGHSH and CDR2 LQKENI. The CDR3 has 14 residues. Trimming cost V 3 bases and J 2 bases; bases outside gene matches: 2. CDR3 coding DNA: TGTGCCAGCTCACCGTCAGGGGGCAACACTGAAGCTTTCTTT. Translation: CASSPSGGNTEAFF.

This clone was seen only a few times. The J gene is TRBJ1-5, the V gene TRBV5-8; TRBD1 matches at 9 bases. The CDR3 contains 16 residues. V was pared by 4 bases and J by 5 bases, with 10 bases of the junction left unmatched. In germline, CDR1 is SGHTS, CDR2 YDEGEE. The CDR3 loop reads CASSASGTGKHQPQHF. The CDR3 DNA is TGTGCCAGCAGCGCGTCCGGGACAGGGAAACATCAGCCCCAGCATTTT.

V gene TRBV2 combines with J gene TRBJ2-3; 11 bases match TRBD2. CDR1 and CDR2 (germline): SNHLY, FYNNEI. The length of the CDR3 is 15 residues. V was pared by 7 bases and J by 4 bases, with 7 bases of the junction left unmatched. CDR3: CASTGLAGGSDTQYF. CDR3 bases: TGTGCCAGCACTGGCCTAGCGGGGGGCTCAGATACGCAGTATTTT.